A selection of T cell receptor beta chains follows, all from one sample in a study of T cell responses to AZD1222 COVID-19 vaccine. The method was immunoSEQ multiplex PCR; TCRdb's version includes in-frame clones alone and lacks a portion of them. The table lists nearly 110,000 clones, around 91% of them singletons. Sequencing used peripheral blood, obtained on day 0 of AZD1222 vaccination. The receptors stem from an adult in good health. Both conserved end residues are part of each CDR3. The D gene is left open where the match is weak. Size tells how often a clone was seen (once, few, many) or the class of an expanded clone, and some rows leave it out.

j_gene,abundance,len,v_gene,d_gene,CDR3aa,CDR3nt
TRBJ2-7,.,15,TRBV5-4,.,CASSSRAGPTYEQYF,TGTGCCAGCAGCTCCAGAGCCGGCCCCACCTACGAGCAGTACTTC
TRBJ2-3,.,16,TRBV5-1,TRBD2,CASSLERGGPTDTQYF,TGCGCCAGCAGCTTGGAGCGGGGGGGACCCACAGATACGCAGTATTTT
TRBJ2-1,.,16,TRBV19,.,CASSIPMGVALGEQFF,TGTGCCAGTAGTATCCCAATGGGGGTCGCCCTGGGTGAGCAGTTCTTC
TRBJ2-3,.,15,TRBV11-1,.,CASSLGGESTDTQYF,TGTGCCAGCAGCTTAGGGGGGGAGTCCACAGATACGCAGTATTTT
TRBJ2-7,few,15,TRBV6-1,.,CASSEGGPTIYEQYF,TGTGCCAGCAGTGAAGGGGGGCCAACCATCTACGAGCAGTACTTC
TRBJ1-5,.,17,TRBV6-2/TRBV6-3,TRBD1,CASSHDRGGYSNQPQHF,TGTGCCAGCAGTCACGACAGGGGTGGTTATAGCAATCAGCCCCAGCATTTT
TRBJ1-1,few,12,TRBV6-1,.,CASSEAEFGAFF,TGTGCCAGCAGTGAAGCAGAATTCGGAGCTTTCTTT
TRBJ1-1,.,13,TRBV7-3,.,CASSRDATGEAFF,TGTGCCAGCAGCCGGGACGCCACGGGGGAAGCTTTCTTT
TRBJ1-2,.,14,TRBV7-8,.,CANSLVSPVEGYTF,TGTGCCAACAGCTTAGTATCCCCGGTAGAGGGCTACACCTTC
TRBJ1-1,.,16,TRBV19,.,CASSIRDPFWNTEAFF,TGTGCCAGTAGCATTAGGGACCCATTTTGGAACACTGAAGCTTTCTTT
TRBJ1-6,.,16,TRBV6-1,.,CASSESRGESGSPLHF,TGTGCCAGCAGTGAGTCGCGGGGAGAGTCTGGCTCACCCCTCCACTTT
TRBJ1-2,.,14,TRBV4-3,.,CASSLSQGNYGYTF,TGCGCCAGCAGCCTTAGTCAGGGTAACTATGGCTACACCTTC
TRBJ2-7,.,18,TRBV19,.,CASSIAGTATRVGYEQYF,TGTGCCAGTAGTATAGCCGGGACTGCAACGCGTGTGGGGTACGAGCAGTACTTC
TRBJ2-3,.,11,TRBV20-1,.,CSASGTDTQYF,TGCAGTGCTAGTGGGACAGATACGCAGTATTTT
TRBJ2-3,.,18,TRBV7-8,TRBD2,CASSLGAGLAGDTDTQYF,TGTGCCAGCAGCTTAGGGGCGGGACTAGCGGGGGACACAGATACGCAGTATTTT
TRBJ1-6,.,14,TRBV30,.,CAWSVRGGYSPLHF,TGTGCCTGGAGTGTGAGGGGGGGTTATTCACCCCTCCACTTT
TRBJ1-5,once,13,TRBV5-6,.,CASSLGGYQPQHF,TGTGCCAGCAGCTTAGGGGGGTATCAGCCCCAGCATTTT
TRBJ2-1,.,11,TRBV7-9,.,CASSLWDEQFF,TGTGCCAGCAGCCTGTGGGATGAGCAGTTCTTC
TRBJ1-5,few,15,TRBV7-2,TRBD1,CASSTGTATNQPQHF,TGTGCCAGCAGCACCGGGACAGCTACCAATCAGCCCCAGCATTTT
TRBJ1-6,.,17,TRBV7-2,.,CASSPPGHGVSDKPLHF,TGTGCCAGCAGCCCCCCGGGACACGGAGTTTCTGATAAACCCCTCCACTTT
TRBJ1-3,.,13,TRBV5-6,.,CATTLGPGNTIYF,TGTGCCACCACCCTGGGGCCCGGAAACACCATATATTTT
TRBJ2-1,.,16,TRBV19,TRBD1,CASSIKGASRDNEQFF,TGTGCCAGTAGTATTAAGGGGGCTAGCAGGGACAATGAGCAGTTCTTC
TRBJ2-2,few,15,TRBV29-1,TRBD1,CSILLGQVDTGELFF,TGCAGCATCCTTCTAGGACAGGTGGACACCGGGGAGCTGTTTTTT
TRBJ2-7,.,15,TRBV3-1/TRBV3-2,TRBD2,CASSPPSGGAYEQYF,TGTGCCAGCAGCCCTCCTAGCGGGGGAGCCTACGAGCAGTACTTC
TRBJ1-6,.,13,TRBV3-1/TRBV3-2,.,CASRGLYNSPLHF,TGTGCCAGCAGGGGACTGTATAATTCACCCCTCCACTTT
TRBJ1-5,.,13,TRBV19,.,CASSMGQFQPQHF,TGTGCCAGTAGTATGGGGCAGTTTCAGCCCCAGCATTTT
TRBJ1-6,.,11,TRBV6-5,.,CASGSNSPLHF,TGTGCCAGCGGCTCCAATTCACCCCTCCACTTT
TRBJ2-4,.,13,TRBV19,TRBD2,CASKGTTENIQYF,TGTGCCAGTAAAGGGACTACCGAAAACATTCAGTACTTC
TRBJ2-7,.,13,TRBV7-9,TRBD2,CASRLAADYEQYF,TGTGCCAGCAGGCTAGCGGCGGACTACGAGCAGTACTTC
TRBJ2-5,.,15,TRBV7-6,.,CASSLGGYRGETQYF,TGTGCCAGCAGCTTAGGGGGCTACCGAGGGGAGACCCAGTACTTC
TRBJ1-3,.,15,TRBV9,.,CASSSGQYSGNTIYF,TGTGCCAGCAGCTCCGGACAGTACTCTGGAAACACCATATATTTT
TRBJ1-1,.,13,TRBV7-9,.,CASSLERDTEAFF,TGTGCCAGCAGCTTAGAACGGGACACTGAAGCTTTCTTT
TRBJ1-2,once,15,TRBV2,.,CASSAQAGIKGGYTF,TGTGCCAGCAGTGCCCAGGCAGGGATCAAGGGGGGCTACACCTTC
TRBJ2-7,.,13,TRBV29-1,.,CSVAGLGFAACYF,TGCAGCGTAGCAGGGTTGGGTTTTGCTGCTTGTTACTTC
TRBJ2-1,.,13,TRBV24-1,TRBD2,CATQGGGINEQFF,TGTGCCACTCAGGGCGGGGGGATCAATGAGCAGTTCTTC
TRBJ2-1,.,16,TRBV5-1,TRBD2,CASSGILAGVHNEQFF,TGCGCCAGCAGCGGAATCCTAGCGGGGGTCCACAATGAGCAGTTCTTC
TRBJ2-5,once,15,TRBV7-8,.,CASSLLGQLQETQYF,TGTGCCAGCAGCTTACTGGGACAACTACAAGAGACCCAGTACTTC
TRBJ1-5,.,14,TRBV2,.,CASRSDSRHQPQHF,TGTGCCAGCAGGTCGGACAGCCGACATCAGCCCCAGCATTTT
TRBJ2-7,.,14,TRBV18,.,CASSPTPVGSEQYF,TGTGCCAGCTCACCCACACCGGTTGGATCCGAGCAGTACTTC
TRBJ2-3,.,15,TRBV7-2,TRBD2,CASSSLAGGPDTQYF,TGTGCCAGCAGCTCACTAGCGGGGGGGCCAGATACGCAGTATTTT